Each of the 5 T cell receptor beta chains below was sequenced from the same sample in a study of shared clonotypes between healthy human individuals (dated by TCRdb to between 2020 and 2021). The method was the immunoSEQ multiplex PCR assay. TCRdb mirrors the immuneACCESS table, restricted to in-frame sequences. Some clones are absent from its copies; in checked studies, under half trace to an unresolved V gene, and the reason for the others is unknown. The sample has around 370,000 clones on record, about 97% of them singletons. The ten largest clonotypes hold about 0.32% of the sample. The sample comprised memory CD8+ T cells sorted from blood. Taken with the paper, the label for cell subset or site translates to: CD45RO+ cells pooled with CCR7-negative TemRA cells. The receptors here all came from a man aged 25-45 years in good health.

The chain couples TRBV28 to TRBJ2-7; 12 positions agree with TRBD1. This CDR3 spans 15 amino acids. In germline, CDR1 is MDHEN, CDR2 SYDVKM. Losses at the gene ends were 6 bases for V and 4 bases for J; bases not matched to a gene: 7. The chain's CDR3 is CASRNLGQGAYEQYF. As DNA, the CDR3 is TGTGCCAGCAGGAACCTGGGACAGGGGGCTTACGAGCAGTACTTC.

This clone has just one count. The chain combines TRBV9 with TRBJ2-4, with D uncertain. The CDR3 extends over 15 amino acids. Trimming removed 4 bases from V and 1 base from J, with 12 bases in between. Germline-derived CDR1 and CDR2 are SGDLS and YYNGEE. The CDR3 DNA reads as TGTGCCAGCAGCCCTTTAAAAGGGGCCAAAAACATTCAGTACTTC. Translating it yields CASSPLKGAKNIQYF. Looking up the rest from reference TRBV9 and TRBJ2-4 gives the full variable domain: DSGVTQTPKHLITATGQRVTLRCSPRSGDLSVYWYQQSLDQGLQFLIQYYNGEERAKGNILERFSAQQFPDLHSELNLSSLELGDSALYFCASSPLKGAKNIQYFGAGTRLSVL.

The rearrangement uses TRBV9 and TRBJ2-1; 11 positions agree with TRBD2. The CDR3 is 16 residues long. V lost 2 bases to trimming and J lost 4 bases; unmatched junction nucleotides: 5. Germline lookup yields CDR1 SGDLS and CDR2 YYNGEE. CDR3 nucleotide sequence: TGTGCCAGCAGCGTGGGACTAGCGGACCCGTACAATGAGCAGTTCTTC. It is translated as CASSVGLADPYNEQFF.

The chain carries TRBV11-2 and TRBJ1-1; D remains ambiguous. Trimming took 5 bases from V and 8 from J, leaving 15 bases between them. The CDR3 covers 13 residues. Germline loops: CDR1 SGHAT, CDR2 FQNNGV. CDR3 sequence (DNA): TGTGCCAGCAGCCCCCCAAGAAAGGAAGAAGCTTTCTTT. This encodes CASSPPRKEEAFF.

Of note for this clone: The same CDR3 arises from other DNA sequences in this sample as well. The rearrangement joins TRBV5-1 to TRBJ2-5; D is possibly TRBD1 (6 bases). The V and J ends lost 0 bases and 1 base respectively, with 7 bases between them. The CDR3 covers 14 residues. CDR1 SGHRS and CDR2 YFSETQ come from the germline V gene. The CDR3 DNA is TGCGCCAGCAGCTTGGGACAGGTCCAAGAGACCCAGTACTTC. This gives the protein CASSLGQVQETQYF.